The clone carrying this T cell receptor (beta chain) has just a few counts. Its antigen is undetermined. These data are taken from a study of blood T cells in healthy people across ages. V shed 7 bases, J shed 3 bases, and the junction held 11 bases outside the gene matches. Germline-derived CDR1 and CDR2 are SNHLY and FYNNEI. The CDR3 totals 15 residues. Isolated per sample were at least 7 million PBMCs. Together with a sample-barcoded 5' primer, a J-beta primer mix was included in a second PCR lasting about 7 to 12 cycles. Each cDNA molecule was tagged by a template-switch adaptor with 12 random nucleotides. MiXCR, run by TCRdb on the 5' RACE reads, gives a single entry per CDR3 protein. The sample has 1.8 million or so distinct CDR3 sequences; about two fifths are singletons. Study-wide findings and caveats: Roughly linear declines in TCR beta diversity per million T cells occurred with age. As naive T cell percentage varied, TCR beta diversity correlated strongly with it.

J is TRBJ1-2 and V is TRBV2; 7 bases line up with TRBD1. The specimen was blood. The clonotype was recovered from a human donor in good health. CDR3 sequence (DNA): TGTGCCAGCACTTGGGTGGGGACAGCTGACTATGGCTACACCTTC. Encoded protein: CASTWVGTADYGYTF.